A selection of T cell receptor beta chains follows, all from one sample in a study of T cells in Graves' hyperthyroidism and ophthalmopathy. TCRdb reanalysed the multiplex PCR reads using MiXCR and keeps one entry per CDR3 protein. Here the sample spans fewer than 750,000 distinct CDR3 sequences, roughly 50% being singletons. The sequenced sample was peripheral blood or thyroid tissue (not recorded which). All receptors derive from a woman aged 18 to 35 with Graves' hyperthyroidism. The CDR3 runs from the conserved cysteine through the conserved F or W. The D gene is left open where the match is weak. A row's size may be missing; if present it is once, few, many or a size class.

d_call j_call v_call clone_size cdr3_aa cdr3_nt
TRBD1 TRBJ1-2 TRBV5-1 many CASSRTGVGGYTF TGCGCCAGCAGCCGAACAGGGGTCGGGGGCTACACCTTC
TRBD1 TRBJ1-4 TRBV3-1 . CAGSLRDSNEKLFF TGTGCCGGCAGCCTCCGGGACAGCAATGAAAAACTGTTTTTT
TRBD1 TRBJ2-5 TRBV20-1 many CSARIPGTGEETQYF TGCAGTGCTAGAATCCCCGGGACAGGGGAAGAGACCCAGTACTTC
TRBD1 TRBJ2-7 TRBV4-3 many CASSQEGQLSTYEQYF TGCGCCAGCAGCCAAGAGGGACAGCTTTCCACCTACGAGCAGTACTTC
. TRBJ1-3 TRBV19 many CASNPAGPGNTIYF TGTGCCAGTAACCCGGCGGGACCTGGAAACACCATATATTTT
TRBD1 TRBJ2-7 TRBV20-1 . CSARDWTGDTYEQYF TGCAGTGCTAGGGATTGGACAGGGGACACCTACGAGCAGTACTTC
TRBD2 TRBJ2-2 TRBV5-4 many CASSKTSVAGELFF TGTGCCAGCAGCAAGACTAGCGTGGCCGGGGAGCTGTTTTTT
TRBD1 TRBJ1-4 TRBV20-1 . CSAPRTGGDRIFEKLFF TGCAGTGCTCCCCGGACAGGTGGGGACCGAATTTTTGAAAAACTGTTTTTT
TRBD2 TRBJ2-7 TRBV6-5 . CASSTAGGQVYEQYF TGTGCCAGCAGCACCGCGGGGGGTCAAGTCTACGAGCAGTACTTC
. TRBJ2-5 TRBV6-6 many CASSYSRETQYF TGTGCCAGCAGTTACTCTCGAGAGACCCAGTACTTC
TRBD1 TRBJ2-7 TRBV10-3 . CAISEGGQGTYEQYF TGTGCCATCAGTGAGGGGGGACAGGGAACCTACGAGCAGTACTTC
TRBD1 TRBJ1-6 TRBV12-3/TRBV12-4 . CASSLLGQGGSPLHF TGTGCCAGCAGTTTATTGGGACAGGGCGGTTCACCCCTCCACTTT
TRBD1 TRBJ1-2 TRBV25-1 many CASQTGFGGYTF TGTGCCAGTCAGACAGGGTTCGGTGGCTACACCTTC
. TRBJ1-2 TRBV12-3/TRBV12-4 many CASSLALHIYGYTF TGTGCCAGCAGTTTAGCGCTTCACATCTATGGCTACACCTTC
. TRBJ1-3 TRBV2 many CASSEALQGTGNTIYF TGTGCCAGCAGTGAAGCGCTTCAGGGCACGGGAAACACCATATATTTT
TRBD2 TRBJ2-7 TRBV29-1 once CSALGLAESEQYF TGCAGCGCCCTGGGACTAGCGGAGTCCGAGCAGTACTTC
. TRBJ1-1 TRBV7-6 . CASSLRPVTGEQAEAFF TGTGCCAGCAGCTTAAGGCCTGTCACCGGGGAGCAGGCTGAAGCTTTCTTT
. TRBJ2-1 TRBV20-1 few CSASPYNEQFF TGCAGTGCTAGCCCTTACAATGAGCAGTTCTTC
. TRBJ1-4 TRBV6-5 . CASSPGTPRRDEKLFF TGTGCCAGCAGCCCTGGGACACCCCGGCGGGATGAAAAACTGTTTTTT
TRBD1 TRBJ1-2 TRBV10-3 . CATQGDGYGYTF TGTGCCACACAGGGGGACGGCTATGGCTACACCTTC
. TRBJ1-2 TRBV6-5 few CASSLSRQVGGYTF TGTGCCAGCAGTTTATCTCGACAGGTCGGCGGCTACACCTTC
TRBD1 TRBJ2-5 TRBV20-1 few CSAGDSLAETQYF TGCAGTGCTGGGGACAGTCTTGCCGAGACCCAGTACTTC
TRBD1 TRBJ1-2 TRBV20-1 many CSARVRGADGYTF TGCAGTGCTAGAGTCAGGGGGGCTGATGGCTACACCTTC
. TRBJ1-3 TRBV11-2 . CASNYNRGAGNTIYF TGTGCCAGCAACTATAATCGGGGGGCTGGAAACACCATATATTTT
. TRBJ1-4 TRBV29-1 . CSRNLGQFNEKLFF TGCAGCCGAAACCTTGGACAGTTTAATGAAAAACTGTTTTTT
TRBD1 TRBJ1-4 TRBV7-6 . CASSSQGVAYNEKLFF TGTGCCAGCAGCTCACAGGGGGTAGCCTACAATGAAAAACTGTTTTTT
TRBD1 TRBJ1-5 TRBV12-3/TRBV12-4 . CASSATGAWTSNQPQHF TGTGCCAGCAGTGCAACAGGGGCTTGGACTAGCAATCAGCCCCAGCATTTT
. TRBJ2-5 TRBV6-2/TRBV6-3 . CASSPGEAQYF TGTGCCAGCAGTCCAGGAGAGGCCCAGTACTTC
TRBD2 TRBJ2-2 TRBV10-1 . CASSEGGRASGELFF TGCGCCAGCAGTGAAGGCGGGAGGGCCAGCGGGGAGCTGTTTTTT
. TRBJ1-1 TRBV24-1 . CATSDNAGRTEAFF TGTGCCACCAGTGACAACGCAGGGAGGACTGAAGCTTTCTTT
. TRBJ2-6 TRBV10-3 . CAISGGDSGANVLTF TGTGCCATCAGCGGAGGGGACTCTGGGGCCAACGTCCTGACTTTC
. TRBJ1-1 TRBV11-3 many CASSLVTYEAFF TGTGCCAGCAGCTTAGTGACCTATGAAGCTTTCTTT
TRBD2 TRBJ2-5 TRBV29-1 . CSVVRTSGSNETQYF TGCAGCGTCGTGAGGACTAGCGGGAGTAACGAGACCCAGTACTTC
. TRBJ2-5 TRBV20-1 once CSAANPGTQGETQYF TGCAGTGCCGCGAACCCCGGGACCCAGGGGGAGACCCAGTACTTC
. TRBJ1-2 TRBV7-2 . CASSLERGIYGYTF TGTGCCAGCAGCTTAGAGAGAGGGATCTATGGCTACACCTTC
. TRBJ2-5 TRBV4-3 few CASSQGGGLIPETQYF TGCGCCAGCAGCCAAGGAGGGGGGCTAATTCCAGAGACCCAGTACTTC
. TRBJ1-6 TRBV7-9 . CASSLVSGGSNNSPLHF TGTGCCAGCAGCTTAGTCTCGGGGGGCAGCAATAATTCACCCCTCCACTTT
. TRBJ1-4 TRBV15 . CATSRGVGEKLFF TGTGCCACCAGCAGAGGGGTAGGGGAAAAACTGTTTTTT
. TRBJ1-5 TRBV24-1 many CATSSRRNQPQHF TGTGCCACCAGTTCCCGGAGAAATCAGCCCCAGCATTTT
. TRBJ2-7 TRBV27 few CASSFGVGGGAGREQYF TGTGCCAGCAGTTTCGGAGTTGGAGGGGGCGCGGGTCGAGAGCAGTACTTC